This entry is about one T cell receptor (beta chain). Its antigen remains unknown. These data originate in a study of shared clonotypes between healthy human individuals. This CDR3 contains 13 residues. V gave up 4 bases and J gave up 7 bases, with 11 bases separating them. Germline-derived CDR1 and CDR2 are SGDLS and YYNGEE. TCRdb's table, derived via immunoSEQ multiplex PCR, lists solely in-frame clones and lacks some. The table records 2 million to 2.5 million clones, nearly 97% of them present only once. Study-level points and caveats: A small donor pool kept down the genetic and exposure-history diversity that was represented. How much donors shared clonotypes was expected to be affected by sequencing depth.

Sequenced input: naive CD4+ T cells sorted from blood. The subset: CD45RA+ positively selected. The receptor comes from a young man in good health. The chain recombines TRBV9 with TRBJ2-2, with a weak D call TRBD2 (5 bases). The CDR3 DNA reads TGTGCCAGCAGCCGGGGTTATTACGGGGAGCTGTTTTTT. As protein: CASSRGYYGELFF.